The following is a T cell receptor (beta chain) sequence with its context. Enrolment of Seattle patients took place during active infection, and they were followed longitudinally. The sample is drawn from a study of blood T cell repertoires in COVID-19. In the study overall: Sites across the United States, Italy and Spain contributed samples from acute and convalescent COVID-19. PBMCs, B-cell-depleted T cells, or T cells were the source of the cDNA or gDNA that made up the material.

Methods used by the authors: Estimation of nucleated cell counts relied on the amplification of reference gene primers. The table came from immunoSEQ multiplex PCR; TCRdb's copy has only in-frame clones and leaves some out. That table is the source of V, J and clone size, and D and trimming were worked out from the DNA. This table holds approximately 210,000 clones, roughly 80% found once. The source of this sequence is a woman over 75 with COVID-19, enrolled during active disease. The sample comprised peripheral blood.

The CDR3 protein is CASSLGGRGYTF. CDR3 nucleotides: TGTGCCAGCAGTTTAGGGGGGCGAGGCTACACCTTC. The chain employs TRBV12-3 or TRBV12-4 and TRBJ1-2; possible D gene TRBD1, 6 bases. The CDR3 has 12 amino acids. The V end lost 1 base, the J end lost 8 bases, and 8 bases lay between the germline ends.